This TCR beta chain was sequenced during a study of blood T cell repertoires in COVID-19. The wider study: The United States, Italy and Spain were the sources of the acute and convalescent COVID-19 samples.

The CDR3 contains 13 residues when both ends are counted. Germline V gene data show CDR1 as SNHLY and CDR2 as FYNNEI. Sequencing used immunoSEQ multiplex PCR; TCRdb keeps in-frame clones, though not all of them. Here the sample spans 75,000 to 100,000 clones, 75% to 90% being singletons. Of note for this clone: The CDR3 end shows no conserved phenylalanine or tryptophan, and so a read error is likely. The DNA is left out, because the CDR3 cannot be placed on it with certainty; the CDR3 is given as TCRdb lists it.

The sample was peripheral blood. The TCR originated in a human donor in a cohort sampled during active COVID-19. The V gene is TRBV2, the J gene TRBJ2-4; TRBD2, the table's D call, lacks a check against the DNA. The CDR3 reads CASSEALRTPMGI.